What follows are 10 T cell receptor beta chains derived from one specimen sequenced in a study of CD8 T cells in Susac syndrome. The RNA, about 0.5 to 1 ug, was put through reverse transcription using random hexamers. In TCRdb, the immunoSEQ multiplex PCR reads were re-called with MiXCR into one record per CDR3 protein. Of a few hundred thousand distinct CDR3 sequences listed, approximately 90% are singletons. The sequenced sample was CD4+ T cells from PBMCs. The receptors come from a human donor with multiple sclerosis.

The rearrangement uses TRBV29-1 and TRBJ1-1; D is perhaps TRBD1 (5 bases). With 3 bases removed from V and 7 bases from J, the gap between germline ends came to 15 bases. Germline lookup yields CDR1 SQVTM and CDR2 ANQGSEA. CDR3 size: 13 residues. The chain's CDR3 is CSVDRGGENEAFF. The CDR3 DNA sequence: TGCAGCGTTGATCGGGGCGGGGAGAATGAAGCTTTCTTT. Based on the CDR3 plus reference TRBV29-1 and TRBJ1-1, the full variable domain is SAVISQKPSRDICQRGTSLTIQCQVDSQVTMMFWYRQQPGQSLTLIATANQGSEATYESGFVIDKFPISRPNLTFSTLTVSNMSPEDSSIYLCSVDRGGENEAFFGQGTRLTVV.

This chain joins TRBV9 and TRBJ1-2; D ambiguous. Trimming removed 5 bases at V and 6 bases at J, with 23 bases between. The germline CDR1 and CDR2 sequences are SGDLS and YYNGEE. The CDR3 totals 16 residues. CDR3 protein: CASSGRARGQTNGYTF. In DNA, the CDR3 is TGTGCCAGCAGTGGCAGAGCCAGAGGGCAAACGAATGGCTACACCTTC.

The genes are TRBV20-1 and TRBJ2-3; tentative D call: TRBD2 (6 bases). CDR3 length: 13 amino acids. Trimming took off 5 bases at V and 2 bases at J, with 11 bases between the two ends. The germline V gene has CDR1 DFQATT and CDR2 SNEGSKA (reference sequence). In DNA form, the CDR3 reads TGCAGTGCTGGTCCTAGCGCCACAGATACGCAGTATTTT. It yields the protein CSAGPSATDTQYF.

The chain couples TRBV6-4 to TRBJ2-3; maybe TRBD2 (6 bases). The CDR3 length is 13 residues. The V end was cut by 6 bases, the J end by 1 base, with 8 bases between. Germline CDR1 is MRHNA and CDR2 is SNTAGT. The DNA of the CDR3 is TGTGCCAGCAGATCTAGCGGCACAGATACGCAGTATTTT. Translated: CASRSSGTDTQYF.

The gene calls are TRBV12-3 or TRBV12-4 and TRBJ1-1; D remains ambiguous. Trimming removed 3 bases from V and 1 base from J, with 12 bases in between. The CDR3 length is 15 residues. The DNA of the CDR3 is TGTGCCAGCAGTTTCAGTGGACCGCAGAACACTGAAGCTTTCTTT. Its translation is CASSFSGPQNTEAFF.

Here the CDR3 reads CASSLLDRGYEQYF. The DNA for the CDR3 is TGTGCCAGCAGCTTGCTGGACAGGGGCTACGAGCAGTACTTC. This sequence joins TRBV5-6 and TRBJ2-7, with 9 bases matching TRBD1. CDR1 is SGHDT and CDR2 is YYEEEE in the germline V gene. With V trimmed by 1 base and J by 3 bases, 2 bases remained unmatched. The CDR3 has 14 amino acids.

This chain joins TRBV7-2 and TRBJ2-3; TRBD1 matches at 8 bases. The CDR3 is made up of 14 amino acids. Germline values: CDR1 SGHTA, CDR2 FQGNSA. The V gene end was trimmed by 3 bases and the J gene end by 4 bases; junction bases not matched to a gene: 3. CDR3 coding DNA: TGTGCCAGCAGCTTGATGACAGGGGCAGATACGCAGTATTTT. It is translated as CASSLMTGADTQYF.

The chain uses TRBV7-2 and TRBJ2-3; D gene uncertain. Germline assignment: CDR1 SGHTA and CDR2 FQGNSA. Trimming took off 2 bases at V and 8 bases at J, with 14 bases between the two ends. This CDR3 has 14 residues. The CDR3 is CASSLPPSMVTQYF. The DNA of the CDR3 is TGTGCCAGCAGCTTACCCCCCTCAATGGTTACGCAGTATTTT.

The rearrangement uses TRBV18 and TRBJ2-1; the D is unclear. Germline lookup yields CDR1 KGHSH and CDR2 LQKENI. V was shortened by 5 bases and J by 8 bases, with 13 bases between the two germline ends. The CDR3 length is 13 residues. The CDR3 nucleotides are TGTGCCAGCTCATCTACTTTGCAGGATGAGCAGTTCTTC. It specifies CASSSTLQDEQFF.

The chain recombines TRBV27 with TRBJ2-3, with D possibly being TRBD1 or TRBD2 (5 bases each). With 8 bases removed from V and 4 bases from J, the gap between germline ends came to 13 bases. There are 13 residues in the CDR3. Germline V CDR1 and CDR2: MNHEY, SMNVEV (reference sequence). The CDR3 sequence: CASHGQGADTQYF. The CDR3 nucleotides are TGTGCCAGCCACGGCCAGGGAGCAGATACGCAGTATTTT.